These T cell receptor beta chains were read from a single sample in a study of siplizumab effects on memory and regulatory T cells. The table came from immunoSEQ multiplex PCR; TCRdb's copy has only in-frame clones and leaves some out. The sample lists over 85,000 clones; 80% to 95% were seen once. The sample consisted of CD4+ T cells sorted from blood. These receptors were obtained from a human donor in good health. The CDR3 runs from the conserved cysteine through the conserved F or W.

CDR3aa,len,v_gene
CARTWTSGSSYEQYF,15,TRBV6-5
CASSLAIRGETQYF,14,TRBV7-2
CASSLGTVENREKLFF,16,TRBV5-1
CASSWGPTPYEQYF,14,TRBV4-1
CASSPDPRGDEQYF,14,TRBV18
CASSLGRSFEAFF,13,TRBV5-6
CASSLGPAGQPQHF,14,TRBV5-1
CASSFLAGAYEQYF,14,TRBV5-4
CASSIGPWRLAGGRLYEQYF,20,TRBV19
CASSRQGRGASRDTQYF,17,TRBV5-1
CAISVTSGNSNTGELFF,17,TRBV10-3